This entry concerns a single TCR beta chain. Its specificity is unknown. The data stem from a study of T cell responses to AZD1222 COVID-19 vaccine. Study conclusions and caveats: The repertoires were collected only after the peak T cell response.

Germline V gene lookup returns CDR1 LGHDT and CDR2 YNNKEL (reference sequence). With 6 bases removed from V and 4 bases from J, the gap between germline ends came to 15 bases. The CDR3 has 15 residues. Some clones are missing from TCRdb's copy, which holds only in-frame ones; the method was immunoSEQ multiplex PCR. The repertoire includes roughly 100,000 clones, about 93% of them detected once, and more than 2% sits in the top ten. The sequence was obtained from an adult in good health. The J gene is TRBJ1-4, the V gene TRBV3-1 (or the pseudogene TRBV3-2), with D unresolved. Sample: peripheral blood, taken on day 0 of AZD1222 vaccination. The CDR3 bases are TGTGCCAGCAGTTACGCTCTTGCAAGTAATGAAAAACTGTTTTTT. Encoded protein: CASSYALASNEKLFF.